This T cell receptor beta chain was identified during a study of blood T cell repertoires in COVID-19. Original processing notes: Reference gene primers were amplified, and this amplification served to estimate nucleated cell counts. Assay used: immunoSEQ multiplex PCR; TCRdb lists only in-frame clones, some missing. V, J and clone size are taken as reported in that table, and D and trimming were inferred from the DNA itself. The sample carries roughly 100,000 clones, approximately 89% recorded once. The specimen was peripheral blood. This TCR was sampled from a woman older than 75 in a cohort sampled during active COVID-19.

CDR3 nucleotide sequence: TGTGCCAGCGGACTTTACAATCAGCCCCAGCATTTT. Translation: CASGLYNQPQHF. This chain uses TRBV19 with TRBJ1-5; D not resolved. V dropped 9 bases and J dropped 3 bases, with 9 bases sitting between them. The CDR3 is made up of 12 amino acids. Looked up from germline, CDR1 is LNHDA and CDR2 is SQIVND (reference sequence).